Each of the 22 T cell receptor beta chains below was sequenced from the same sample in a study of identifying expanded T cells in peripheral blood. Assay: immunoSEQ multiplex PCR; the TCRdb copy retains only in-frame clones and omits some. In the table there are 75,000 to 95,000 clones, roughly 90% of which are singletons. Sequenced material: blood. The receptors stem from a person between 18 and 75 years old in good health.

This rearrangement joins TRBV29-1 to TRBJ1-2; TRBD1 might be the D (5 bases). The CDR3 covers 15 residues. Trimming pared 7 bases from V and 1 base from J, leaving 19 bases between. Germline-derived CDR1 and CDR2 are SQVTM and ANQGSEA. The CDR3 here is CSAPQQGDFNYGYTF. Here the CDR3 DNA reads TGCAGCGCCCCGCAGCAGGGTGACTTTAACTATGGCTACACCTTC.

The chain uses TRBV15 and TRBJ1-2; D gene unclear. The germline V gene encodes CDR1 LNHNV and CDR2 YYDKDF (reference sequence). Trimming took off 3 bases at V and 3 bases at J, with 29 bases between the two ends. This CDR3 has 20 amino acids. CDR3 sequence (DNA): TGTGCCACCAGCAGCCTCCTAGGGAAGGAGTCCATCTTTCGTCACTATGGCTACACCTTC. Translated: CATSSLLGKESIFRHYGYTF.

CDR3 coding DNA: TGTGCCAGCAGCCGTCTAGCGGGGGGACTTGACGAGCAGTACTTC. Encoded protein: CASSRLAGGLDEQYF. The gene calls are TRBV14 and TRBJ2-7; TRBD2 matches at 11 bases. Looked up from germline, CDR1 is SGHDN and CDR2 is FVKESK. This CDR3 is built from 15 residues. V lost 4 bases to trimming and J lost 5 bases; unmatched junction nucleotides: 7.

The chain combines TRBV7-9 with TRBJ2-3, with 13 bases aligning to TRBD2. The V gene end was trimmed by 5 bases and the J gene end by 2 bases; junction bases not matched to a gene: 4. The CDR3 totals 16 residues. The germline V gene encodes CDR1 SEHNR and CDR2 FQNEAQ (reference sequence). CDR3 nucleotide sequence: TGTGCCAGCAGCGGGGGACTAGCGGGGTACACAGATACGCAGTATTTT. Protein product: CASSGGLAGYTDTQYF.

The CDR3: CASSFSRTSGSNEQFF. The CDR3 region has the DNA TGCGCCAGCAGCTTCTCTCGGACTAGCGGGAGCAATGAGCAGTTCTTC. The rearrangement uses TRBV5-1 and TRBJ2-1; TRBD2 agrees at 13 bases. The CDR3 runs to 16 residues. The germline gives CDR1 SGHRS, CDR2 YFSETQ. The V segment lost 2 bases and the J segment 6 bases; nucleotides outside the gene matches: 5.

V gene TRBV7-3 combines with J gene TRBJ1-1; maybe TRBD1 (6 bases). The V gene lost 5 bases and the J gene lost 8 bases, with 21 bases spanning the gap. This CDR3 comprises 15 residues. CDR1 is SGHTA, CDR2 FQGTGA, per germline. This CDR3 reads CASSHPGHHRVEAFF. The CDR3 DNA reads as TGTGCCAGCAGCCACCCGGGACACCATCGAGTCGAAGCTTTCTTT. Combining the CDR3 with reference TRBV7-3 and TRBJ1-1 gives the whole variable domain GAGVSQTPSNKVTEKGKYVELRCDPISGHTALYWYRQSLGQGPEFLIYFQGTGAADDSGLPNDRFFAVRPEGSVSTLKIQRTERGDSAVYLCASSHPGHHRVEAFFGQGTRLTVV.

The J gene is TRBJ1-2, the V gene TRBV4-2; 7 nucleotides align to TRBD1. V shed 0 bases and J 4 bases; nucleotides not matched to a gene: 5. The CDR3 totals 15 residues. Germline CDR1 LGHNA, CDR2 YNFKEQ. This chain's CDR3 is CASSQEGDSSYGYTF. CDR3 bases: TGTGCCAGCAGCCAAGAGGGGGACAGCAGCTATGGCTACACCTTC.

The chain combines TRBV4-1 with TRBJ2-7; TRBD2 matches 10 bases. The CDR3 has 15 amino acids. Germline CDR1 MGHRA, CDR2 YSYEKL. Losses at the gene ends were 2 bases for V and 7 bases for J; bases not matched to a gene: 8. CDR3 DNA sequence: TGCGCCAGCAGCCAAAGCCTAGCGGGAGTACGGGAGCAGTACTTC. Its protein is CASSQSLAGVREQYF.

This chain uses TRBV25-1 with TRBJ2-6, with a possible D match to TRBD1 (6 bases). Germline V gene sequence: CDR1 MGHDK, CDR2 SYGVNS. The CDR3 length is 15 residues. The V and J ends lost 5 bases and 4 bases respectively, with 12 bases between them. As DNA, the CDR3 is TGTGCCAGCAGTCCTACAGGGAGAGGGGCCAACGTCCTGACTTTC. The encoded protein is CASSPTGRGANVLTF. The complete variable domain, with remaining parts taken from reference TRBV25-1 and TRBJ2-6, reads EADIYQTPRYLVIGTGKKITLECSQTMGHDKMYWYQQDPGMELHLIHYSYGVNSTEKGDLSSESTVSRIRTEHFPLTLESARPSHTSQYLCASSPTGRGANVLTFGAGSRLTVL.

The chain carries TRBV4-1 and TRBJ2-7, with 8 bases lining up with TRBD2. V lost 0 bases, J lost 0 bases, and 16 bases stayed unmatched. CDR1 MGHRA and CDR2 YSYEKL come from the germline V gene. This CDR3 region has 20 residues. For the CDR3, the DNA is TGCGCCAGCAGCCAAGACGCTATTGAGACTAGCGCCGCCCTCTCCTACGAGCAGTACTTC. Its translation: CASSQDAIETSAALSYEQYF.

This chain links TRBV9 with TRBJ2-2, with 16 bases matching TRBD2. The CDR3 is made up of 18 amino acids. CDR1 is SGDLS, CDR2 YYNGEE, per germline. CDR3 nucleotides: TGTGCGGTCCCGGGACTAGCGGGAGGGCCTTCGGGCACCGGGGAGCTGTTTTTT. As protein: CAVPGLAGGPSGTGELFF.

V gene TRBV7-2 combines with J gene TRBJ2-7, with TRBD2 matching 9 bases. Germline V gene data show CDR1 as SGHTA and CDR2 as FQGNSA. The length of the CDR3 is 17 residues. J lost 3 bases, V lost 0 bases, and 9 bases had no gene match. In DNA, the CDR3 is TGTGCCAGCAGCTTAGCTGGTAGCGGGAGCTACGGCTACGAGCAGTACTTC. Protein sequence: CASSLAGSGSYGYEQYF.

J is TRBJ1-2 and V is TRBV5-1; unclear D gene. Germline-derived CDR1 and CDR2 are SGHRS and YFSETQ. The length of the CDR3 is 14 residues. Trimming stripped 0 bases from V and 3 bases from J, with 9 bases between. CDR3 sequence reads: CASSLGRVDYGYTF. The CDR3 DNA is TGCGCCAGCAGCTTGGGTCGGGTTGACTATGGCTACACCTTC.

The rearrangement joins TRBV5-1 to TRBJ2-7; D is ambiguous. With 0 bases removed from V and 2 bases from J, the gap between germline ends came to 12 bases. The germline V gene encodes CDR1 SGHRS and CDR2 YFSETQ. CDR3 size: 15 residues. In nucleotides, the CDR3 is TGCGCCAGCAGCTTGGGGGCAGGCGTTACCTACGAGCAGTACTTC. Amino acid sequence: CASSLGAGVTYEQYF.

The chain has TRBV14 and TRBJ1-1; unclear D gene. The CDR3 has 14 residues. Germline V gene data show CDR1 as SGHDN and CDR2 as FVKESK. With 3 bases removed from V and 4 bases from J, the gap between germline ends came to 12 bases. The CDR3, as DNA: TGTGCCAGCAGCCATGCGAGCAACCCCACTGAAGCTTTCTTT. It encodes CASSHASNPTEAFF.

The chain couples TRBV7-3 to TRBJ1-1; D ambiguous. The germline V and J ends were trimmed by 5 bases and 5 bases, with 15 bases remaining between them. CDR1 is SGHTA, CDR2 FQGTGA, per germline. The CDR3 length is 14 residues. CDR3 in amino acids: CASSPLGSGTEAFF. CDR3 bases: TGTGCCAGCAGCCCCCTGGGGTCGGGGACTGAAGCTTTCTTT.

The rearrangement joins TRBV14 to TRBJ2-3, with D possibly TRBD1 on 6 matching bases. Germline V CDR1 and CDR2: SGHDN, FVKESK. The CDR3 has 16 residues. The V gene lost 3 bases and the J gene lost 3 bases, with 16 bases spanning the gap. CDR3 bases: TGTGCCAGCAGCCAGAGGGCAGGGGTTCGTACAGATACGCAGTATTTT. Encoded protein: CASSQRAGVRTDTQYF.

This clone has a single count. The CDR3 nucleotides read TGTGCCAGCTCACCAATCGCGACAGGAGCGAACACTGAAGCTTTCTTT. Residues: CASSPIATGANTEAFF. The chain has TRBV18 and TRBJ1-1; TRBD1 might be the D (6 bases). Looked up from germline, CDR1 is KGHSH and CDR2 is LQKENI. The CDR3 is 16 residues long. V was clipped by 2 bases and J by 1 base, with 14 bases between them.

This clone was seen a single time. The chain links TRBV4-3 to TRBJ2-1; D unresolved. The CDR3 is made up of 16 amino acids. The germline V gene encodes CDR1 LGHNA and CDR2 YSLEER. V gave up 3 bases and J gave up 4 bases, with 16 bases separating them. CDR3 amino acids: CASSQEATPPYNEQFF. The CDR3 DNA sequence: TGCGCCAGCAGCCAGGAAGCGACCCCGCCGTACAATGAGCAGTTCTTC.

The rearrangement links TRBV4-1 to TRBJ1-1; D uncertain. The CDR3 covers 11 residues. The germline V gene encodes CDR1 MGHRA and CDR2 YSYEKL. Deletions cut 3 bases from V and 6 bases from J, with 5 bases between. CDR3 sequence reads: CASSHQAEAFF. The CDR3 region has the DNA TGCGCCAGCAGCCATCAAGCTGAAGCTTTCTTT.

The chain combines TRBV19 with TRBJ1-2, with D possibly being TRBD1 (6 bases). Germline V CDR1 and CDR2: LNHDA, SQIVND (reference sequence). CDR3 length: 15 amino acids. The germline V and J ends were trimmed by 2 bases and 7 bases, with 17 bases remaining between them. CDR3 protein: CASSIYDGLGGGYTF. The DNA for the CDR3 is TGTGCCAGTAGTATATACGACGGGCTAGGGGGTGGCTACACCTTC.

This chain joins TRBV30 and TRBJ2-1, with 7 bases lining up with TRBD2. Germline CDR1 and CDR2: GTSNPN and SVGIG (reference sequence). Trimming removed 3 bases from V and 9 bases from J; junction bases left unmatched: 8. The CDR3 runs to 13 residues. In DNA, the CDR3 is TGTGCCTGGAGCGGACTAGTCTCCAGTGAGCAGTTCTTC. Its protein product is CAWSGLVSSEQFF.